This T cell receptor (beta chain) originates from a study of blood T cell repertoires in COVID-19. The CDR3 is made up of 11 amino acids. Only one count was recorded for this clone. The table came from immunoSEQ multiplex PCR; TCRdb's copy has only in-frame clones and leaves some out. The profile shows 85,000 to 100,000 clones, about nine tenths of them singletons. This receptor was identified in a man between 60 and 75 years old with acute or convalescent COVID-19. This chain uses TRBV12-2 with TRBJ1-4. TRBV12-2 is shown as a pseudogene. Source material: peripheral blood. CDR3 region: CASRRGEKLFF. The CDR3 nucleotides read TGTGCAAGTCGCCGGGGTGAAAAACTGTTTTTT.